This T cell receptor beta chain comes out of a study of PD-L1 blockade in urothelial cancer. Study summary: The year 2014 saw patients start atezolizumab, 1,200 mg intravenously every 3 weeks. Median T cell yield from blood was about 150,000.

Overall study results and limits: A pretreatment blood TCR clonality that fell below the median predicted better progression-free and overall survival.

V was trimmed by 5 bases and J by 4 bases, leaving 15 bases between them. Germline V gives CDR1 KGHSH, CDR2 LQKENI. This CDR3 contains 15 residues. Assay: immunoSEQ multiplex PCR; the TCRdb copy retains only in-frame clones and omits some. The sample shows 29,000 or so clones, around 87% of them seen only once. This clone showed up just a few times. As yet, its antigen is unknown. Sequencing used PBMCs, obtained around atezolizumab (anti-PD-L1) treatment. The rearrangement uses TRBV18 and TRBJ1-5; D may be TRBD1 (6 bases). The clonotype was recovered from a man aged 45-65 years with urothelial cancer. This CDR3 reads CASSGTGQLNQPQHF. In DNA form, the CDR3 reads TGTGCCAGCTCAGGGACGGGACAATTAAATCAGCCCCAGCATTTT.